Listed here are 21 T cell receptor beta chains from one sample, sequenced in a study of OX40 agonist ivuxolimab in advanced cancers. Here immunoSEQ multiplex PCR was the method, and the copy in TCRdb shows in-frame clones only, minus some. The table lists about 150,000 clones, around 94% of them singletons. Source: CD4+ or CD8+ T cells sorted from blood, taken in a trial of the OX40 agonist ivuxolimab. These receptors originate from an adult with an advanced solid tumor such as melanoma, head and neck, liver or kidney cancer.

The rearrangement joins TRBV15 to TRBJ2-2; 7 nucleotides agree with TRBD1. The CDR3 is 16 residues long. Germline V gene sequence: CDR1 LNHNV, CDR2 YYDKDF (reference sequence). Trimming cost V 2 bases and J 3 bases; bases outside gene matches: 6. CDR3 nucleotides: TGTGCCACCAGCAGATTTACAGGGGACCACACCGGGGAGCTGTTTTTT. This encodes CATSRFTGDHTGELFF.

This chain links TRBV29-1 with TRBJ2-3; D may be TRBD1 (6 bases). Looked up from germline, CDR1 is SQVTM and CDR2 is ANQGSEA. There are 14 residues in the CDR3. Trimming shortened V by 4 bases and J by 4 bases, and 15 bases separated the two germline ends. CDR3: CSVVIGGWADTQYF. As DNA, the CDR3 is TGCAGCGTTGTCATAGGGGGATGGGCAGATACGCAGTATTTT.

The rearrangement joins TRBV28 to TRBJ2-5, with 11 nucleotides matching TRBD1. The J call may be faulty, since TRBJ2-7 better matches the DNA end. Germline-derived CDR1 and CDR2 are MDHEN and SYDVKM. CDR3 length: 15 amino acids. CDR3 residues: CASSPWTGGAYEQYF. CDR3 bases: TGTGCCAGCAGTCCGTGGACAGGGGGCGCGTACGAGCAGTACTTC.

V is TRBV6-1 and J is TRBJ2-1; TRBD2 matches 10 bases. Germline V lookup: CDR1 MNHNS, CDR2 SASEGT. The CDR3 totals 15 residues. The J segment lost 3 bases and the V segment lost 3 bases, leaving 2 bases of the junction unmatched. The CDR3 sequence: CASSERTSGYNEQFF. The CDR3 DNA follows: TGTGCCAGCAGTGAGAGGACTAGCGGCTACAATGAGCAGTTCTTC.

This clone was picked up one time. Germline is not matched at one junction end, which may reflect a read error. CDR3 amino acids: CASTRSGGTAYGQYF. CDR3 DNA sequence: TGTGCCAGCACCAGGTCCGGCGGGACGGCGTACGGGCAGTACTTC. The J gene is TRBJ2-7, the V gene TRBV2, with TRBD2 as a possible D gene (6 bases). CDR3 length: 15 amino acids. CDR1 and CDR2 from the germline V gene are SNHLY and FYNNEI.

CDR3 sequence (DNA): TGTGCCAGCAGTTTCCCAGGGGTCCCTGAAGCTTTCTTT. It yields the protein CASSFPGVPEAFF. The rearrangement joins TRBV6-5 to TRBJ1-1, with D possibly being TRBD1 (6 bases). Germline V gene data show CDR1 as MNHEY and CDR2 as SVGAGI. The CDR3 sequence is 13 residues long. Trimming left V 4 bases short and J 6 bases short, with 12 bases between.

This clone came up once. The chain is built from TRBV10-2 and TRBJ2-3, with 12 bases aligning to TRBD2. The junction had 11 bases not matched to a gene; V was cut back by 2 bases and J by 5 bases. The CDR3 length is 18 residues. CDR1 WSHSY and CDR2 SAAADI come from the germline V gene. The CDR3 loop is CASSEGERLAGVVDTQYF. CDR3 nucleotide sequence: TGCGCCAGCAGTGAGGGGGAACGACTAGCGGGGGTGGTAGATACGCAGTATTTT.

The chain employs TRBV18 and TRBJ1-1; D perhaps matches TRBD1 (5 bases). CDR1 and CDR2 (germline): KGHSH, LQKENI. The V and J ends lost 5 bases and 0 bases respectively, with 19 bases between them. CDR3 length equals 17 residues. The CDR3 is CASSTTQVPLLNTEAFF. In DNA form, the CDR3 reads TGTGCCAGCTCAACGACACAGGTCCCACTACTGAACACTGAAGCTTTCTTT.

The chain combines TRBV10-2 with TRBJ2-1; possibly TRBD1 or TRBD2 for D (5 bases each). V lost 2 bases, J lost 4 bases, and 9 bases lay in between. The CDR3 runs 14 residues. Germline CDR1 reads WSHSY; CDR2 reads SAAADI. The CDR3 loop reads CASSEPGPYNEQFF. The CDR3 DNA is TGCGCCAGCAGTGAGCCGGGGCCATACAATGAGCAGTTCTTC.

The chain links TRBV5-6 to TRBJ2-1; 10 bases align to TRBD1. CDR3 length: 17 residues. Germline V gives CDR1 SGHDT, CDR2 YYEEEE. The trim removed 2 bases at V and 4 bases at J, leaving 9 bases unmatched. The CDR3 nucleotides are TGTGCCAGCAGCTTTACTTCCGGGACAGGGGTTTACAATGAGCAGTTCTTC. Protein sequence: CASSFTSGTGVYNEQFF.

V usage is TRBV5-4 and J usage is TRBJ2-7, with 7 bases that match TRBD2. Trimming cost V 6 bases and J 4 bases; bases outside gene matches: 10. The germline V gene has CDR1 SGHNT and CDR2 YYREEE (reference sequence). The CDR3 extends over 14 amino acids. CDR3 sequence (DNA): TGTGCCAGCAACGCGAGGGGAGGGAGGTACGAGCAGTACTTC. Protein: CASNARGGRYEQYF. The full variable domain, its missing parts supplied by reference TRBV5-4 and TRBJ2-7, is ETGVTQSPTHLIKTRGQQVTLRCSSQSGHNTVSWYQQALGQGPQFIFQYYREEENGRGNFPPRFSGLQFPNYSSELNVNALELDDSALYLCASNARGGRYEQYFGPGTRLTVT.

V and J are TRBV18 and TRBJ2-5; the match to TRBD2 covers 10 bases. This CDR3 contains 14 residues. Germline values: CDR1 KGHSH, CDR2 LQKENI. With 3 bases clipped from V and 2 bases from J, the junction kept 0 bases outside the gene matches. CDR3 coding DNA: TGTGCCAGCTCACCTAGCGGGGGGCAAGAGACCCAGTACTTC. This gives the protein CASSPSGGQETQYF.

V and J are TRBV21-1 and TRBJ2-7. TRBV21-1 is a pseudogene segment. The CDR3 spans 14 residues. CDR3 bases: TGTGCCATCCCAATAGGGTTACACCTCTACGAGCAGTACTTC. Encoded protein: CAIPIGLHLYEQYF.

The V call is TRBV5-1, the J call TRBJ2-2, with D perhaps being TRBD1 or TRBD2 (6 bases each). The CDR3 sequence is 15 residues long. The germline CDR1 and CDR2 sequences are SGHRS and YFSETQ. V was clipped by 0 bases and J by 3 bases, with 9 bases between them. The CDR3 DNA reads TGCGCCAGCAGCTTGGTCGGGGGCGACACCGGGGAGCTGTTTTTT. Its translation: CASSLVGGDTGELFF.

The chain is built from TRBV4-1 and TRBJ2-3; D remains unclear. The germline V and J ends were trimmed by 6 bases and 0 bases, with 10 bases remaining between them. The CDR3 covers 14 residues. Germline V lookup: CDR1 MGHRA, CDR2 YSYEKL. CDR3 amino acids: CASSYSRSTDTQYF. For the CDR3, the DNA is TGCGCCAGCAGTTACTCACGCAGCACAGATACGCAGTATTTT.

This rearrangement joins TRBV6-5 to TRBJ1-4, with 7 nucleotides matching TRBD1. From germline, CDR1 is MNHEY and CDR2 SVGAGI. The CDR3 has 15 amino acids. Trimming removed 3 bases from V and 8 bases from J; junction bases left unmatched: 9. DNA of the CDR3: TGTGCCAGCAGTTATCGGCGACAGGGTGGCGAAAAACTGTTTTTT. Amino acids: CASSYRRQGGEKLFF.

The V call is TRBV20-1, the J call TRBJ1-1; D is possibly TRBD1 (6 bases). Germline V gives CDR1 DFQATT, CDR2 SNEGSKA (reference sequence). Deletions cut 7 bases from V and 1 base from J, with 7 bases between. The CDR3 totals 11 residues. CDR3 sequence (DNA): TGCAGTGGAGGGGGGAACACTGAAGCTTTCTTT. Protein: CSGGGNTEAFF.

The chain combines TRBV9 with TRBJ1-5; D gene unclear. This CDR3 has 13 residues. The germline V gene has CDR1 SGDLS and CDR2 YYNGEE. The V and J ends lost 1 base and 5 bases respectively, with 7 bases between them. The CDR3 bases are TGTGCCAGCAGCGTACGTTCTGATCAGCCCCAGCATTTT. Its protein product is CASSVRSDQPQHF.

This clone was recorded only once. V usage is TRBV18 and J usage is TRBJ1-5; TRBD1 aligns across 7 bases. This CDR3 is 16 amino acids long. With 4 bases clipped from V and 0 bases from J, the junction kept 6 bases outside the gene matches. Germline loops: CDR1 KGHSH, CDR2 LQKENI. CDR3 loop: CASSLSGQLSNQPQHF. For the CDR3, the DNA is TGTGCCAGCTCACTCTCGGGACAGCTTAGCAATCAGCCCCAGCATTTT.

The J gene is TRBJ2-7, the V gene TRBV14, with 10 bases that match TRBD2. Germline V lookup: CDR1 SGHDN, CDR2 FVKESK. This CDR3 region has 16 residues. The ends lost 3 bases at V and 3 bases at J; junction bases unmatched: 8. CDR3 amino acids: CASSHLSGRGIYEQYF. CDR3 in DNA: TGTGCCAGCAGCCACCTGAGCGGGAGGGGAATCTACGAGCAGTACTTC.

This clone was picked up one time. This chain links TRBV18 with TRBJ1-1, with 10 bases fitting TRBD1. The CDR3 loop spans 15 amino acids. The V and J ends lost 0 bases and 6 bases, in that order; junction bases with no gene match: 4. Germline-derived CDR1 and CDR2 are KGHSH and LQKENI. The CDR3 spells CASSPPETGGSEAFF. For the CDR3, the DNA is TGTGCCAGCTCACCACCGGAGACAGGGGGCTCTGAAGCTTTCTTT.